The rows below give T cell receptor beta chains drawn from one sample of a study of post-analysis software for immune sequencing data. MiXCR, applied by TCRdb to the PCR reads, yields one record per CDR3 protein. Here the sample spans hundreds of thousands of distinct CDR3 sequences, roughly 50% being singletons. The sequencing sample was made of blood. Every receptor here comes from a girl between 10 and 17 years old with multiple sclerosis. The CDR3 runs from the conserved cysteine through the conserved F or W. The D gene is left open where the match is weak. Not every row has a clone size; where given, it reads once, few, many or a size class.

d_call j_call clone_size v_call cdr3_nt cdr3_aa
TRBD2 TRBJ2-1 NA TRBV12-3/TRBV12-4 TGTGCCAGCAGTCTAGGGCAGGGGACTAGCGGGATGAATGAGCAGTTCTTC CASSLGQGTSGMNEQFF
TRBD2 TRBJ2-1 NA TRBV28 TGTGCCAGCAATTGGCGGGAGGGCCATGAGCAGTTCTTC CASNWREGHEQFF
NA TRBJ2-1 once TRBV29-1 TGCAGCGTTGAACATCACCCCTCCTACAATGAGCAGTTCTTC CSVEHHPSYNEQFF
TRBD1 TRBJ1-2 NA TRBV6-5 TGTGCCAGCACCAACAGGGGGCTGAACTATGGCTACACCTTC CASTNRGLNYGYTF
NA TRBJ2-7 few TRBV12-3/TRBV12-4 TGTGCCAGCACCCTTCGGGCGGGGACCCACGAGCAGTACTTC CASTLRAGTHEQYF
NA TRBJ1-2 once TRBV9 TGTGCCAGCAGCCCCTCGGGCGCCAGGACTGACGTTGGCTACACCTTC CASSPSGARTDVGYTF
NA TRBJ1-2 few TRBV3-1 TGTGCCAGCAGCCAAGAAGGGGGAAGGGTCAACTATGGCTACACCTTC CASSQEGGRVNYGYTF
NA TRBJ2-5 NA TRBV2 TGTGCCAGTGGGTCCTATAACCGTCAAGAGACCCAGTACTTC CASGSYNRQETQYF
NA TRBJ2-5 NA TRBV7-9 TGTGCCAGCAGACCAATCGGCCCGGGGAGACGCGAGACCCAGTACTTC CASRPIGPGRRETQYF
NA TRBJ2-7 once TRBV12-3/TRBV12-4 TGTGCCAGCAGTTTAGCAACAGGCATCATGTACGAGCAGTACTTC CASSLATGIMYEQYF
TRBD1 TRBJ2-7 NA TRBV10-3 TGTGCCATCAGTGAGGACAGGGTTGAGCAGTACTTC CAISEDRVEQYF